This is a list of T cell receptor beta chains from one sample in a study of blood T cell repertoires in COVID-19. Assay used: immunoSEQ multiplex PCR; TCRdb lists only in-frame clones, some missing. In the table there are roughly 200,000 clones, about 90% of which are singletons. Sequencing was carried out using PBMCs or T cells enriched from blood (not recorded which). These receptors were collected from a man younger than 45 who had recovered from COVID-19. The CDR3 runs from the conserved cysteine through the conserved F or W. A D gene is named only where the DNA matches it firmly. Clone sizes are given selectively: once, few, many, or a class where the clone is expanded.

clone_size,j_call,d_call,v_call,cdr3_aa,cdr3_nt
NA,TRBJ2-5,TRBD1,TRBV24-1,CATRDRGTETQYF,TGTGCCACCAGGGACAGGGGTACAGAGACCCAGTACTTC
NA,TRBJ2-3,TRBD1,TRBV6-4,CASSAGTGETDTQYF,TGTGCCAGCAGCGCCGGGACAGGGGAGACAGATACGCAGTATTTT
NA,TRBJ1-6,NA,TRBV27,CASSYSSGPGGNSPLHF,TGTGCCAGCAGCTATAGTTCCGGGCCCGGGGGTAATTCACCCCTCCACTTT
NA,TRBJ1-2,TRBD1,TRBV27,CASSPSTGELNYGYTF,TGTGCCAGCAGTCCGTCGACAGGGGAGCTGAACTATGGCTACACCTTC
NA,TRBJ1-1,NA,TRBV7-4,CASSDKDSEAFF,TGTGCCAGCAGCGATAAGGACAGCGAGGCTTTCTTT
NA,TRBJ2-1,NA,TRBV15,CATSRVVSDEQFF,TGTGCCACCAGCAGAGTTGTGAGCGATGAGCAGTTCTTC
NA,TRBJ1-4,NA,TRBV2,CASSPGHLELFF,TGTGCCAGCAGTCCTGGACATTTAGAACTGTTTTTT
NA,TRBJ2-3,TRBD2,TRBV3-1/TRBV3-2,CASSHGITSGSGGTDTQYF,TGTGCCAGCAGCCATGGGATAACTAGCGGGAGTGGGGGCACAGATACGCAGTATTTT
NA,TRBJ2-5,NA,TRBV11-2,CASSLRHSETQYF,TGTGCCAGCAGCTTGAGACATTCGGAGACCCAGTACTTC
once,TRBJ1-6,NA,TRBV30,CAQRGPEDSPLHF,TGTGCCCAGCGAGGTCCCGAGGATTCACCCCTCCACTTT
NA,TRBJ2-1,TRBD2,TRBV5-1,CASSLVSGGRAYNEQFF,TGCGCCAGCAGCTTGGTTTCGGGGGGTAGGGCTTACAATGAGCAGTTCTTC
NA,TRBJ2-2,NA,TRBV11-3,CASSLTGANTGELFF,TGTGCCAGCAGCTTGACGGGGGCGAACACCGGGGAGCTGTTTTTT
once,TRBJ2-1,NA,TRBV7-9,CASSLFEGGSYNEQFF,TGTGCCAGCAGCTTATTTGAGGGAGGATCCTACAATGAGCAGTTCTTC
NA,TRBJ2-3,TRBD2,TRBV24-1,CATSALSAGGRTDTQYF,TGTGCCACCAGTGCCCTGTCGGCGGGAGGACGCACAGATACACAGTATTTT
NA,TRBJ1-6,TRBD1,TRBV27,CASSWDREGSPLHF,TGTGCCAGCAGTTGGGACAGGGAAGGATCACCCCTCCACTTT
NA,TRBJ2-7,TRBD1,TRBV6-5,CASSWTGGLDEQYF,TGTGCCAGCAGCTGGACAGGGGGCCTGGACGAGCAGTACTTC
once,TRBJ2-1,NA,TRBV10-3,CAISGGGRIEQFF,TGTGCCATCAGTGGGGGGGGCCGGATTGAGCAGTTCTTC
NA,TRBJ1-1,NA,TRBV14,CASSNQDSYTEAFF,TGTGCCAGCAGCAACCAGGACAGCTACACTGAAGCTTTCTTT
NA,TRBJ1-3,TRBD1,TRBV7-9,CASSPRQGHSGNTIYF,TGTGCCAGCAGCCCGAGACAGGGGCACTCTGGAAACACCATATATTTT
NA,TRBJ2-7,TRBD1,TRBV7-9,CASSSIAGQGAYEQYF,TGTGCCAGCAGCTCAATTGCGGGACAGGGGGCCTACGAGCAGTACTTC
few,TRBJ2-2,NA,TRBV30,CAWSVLDSFTGELFF,TGTGCCTGGAGTGTACTGGACAGCTTCACCGGGGAGCTGTTTTTT
NA,TRBJ2-1,NA,TRBV2,CASSGRPGSPFF,TGTGCCAGCAGTGGGCGACCAGGCAGTCCGTTCTTC
NA,TRBJ2-7,NA,TRBV19,CASSLRHTGYEQYF,TGTGCCAGTAGTCTCAGACACACCGGATACGAGCAGTACTTC
few,TRBJ2-7,NA,TRBV7-8,CASSLATTGYEQYF,TGTGCCAGCAGCTTAGCCACTACAGGGTACGAGCAGTACTTC
NA,TRBJ2-7,NA,TRBV5-1,CASSGLSVYEQYF,TGCGCCAGCAGCGGACTCAGTGTCTACGAGCAGTACTTC
NA,TRBJ2-7,NA,TRBV10-1,CASSGQRGSEQYF,TGCGCCAGCAGTGGCCAGAGGGGGTCGGAGCAGTACTTC
NA,TRBJ2-1,NA,TRBV11-2,CASSSSMSVGGNEQFF,TGTGCCAGCAGCTCTAGTATGTCAGTAGGGGGCAATGAGCAGTTCTTC
NA,TRBJ2-2,TRBD2,TRBV7-6,CASTPYQTSGFAGELFF,TGTGCCAGCACCCCTTACCAGACTAGCGGATTTGCTGGGGAGCTGTTTTTT